This TCR beta chain emerged from a study of blood T cell repertoires in COVID-19. The CDR3 extends over 14 amino acids. Germline V gene data show CDR1 as LGHDT and CDR2 as YNNKEL (reference sequence). The germline V and J ends were trimmed by 1 base and 7 bases, with 13 bases remaining between them. In the original analysis: Reference gene primer amplification yielded estimated nucleated cell counts. Clones were read by immunoSEQ multiplex PCR, and TCRdb kept only the in-frame ones, dropping some. Clone size and V and J calls were adopted from that table, with D and trimming inferred from the DNA. The table has 15,000 to 20,000 clones, around nine tenths seen once; the top ten hold 2.5% to 3.5%.

This TCR was sampled from a human donor in a cohort sampled during active COVID-19. Sample: peripheral blood. The J gene is TRBJ1-2, the V gene TRBV3-1 (or the pseudogene TRBV3-2), with a weak D call TRBD1 (5 bases). The CDR3 here is CASSQVGTRRGYTF. The CDR3 region has the DNA TGTGCCAGCAGCCAAGTCGGGACTAGGCGTGGCTACACCTTC.